Below are 21 T cell receptor beta chains sequenced from a single sample in a study of blood T cell repertoires in COVID-19. Data came from immunoSEQ multiplex PCR; TCRdb stores just in-frame clones and leaves some out. The sample includes 150,000 to 200,000 clones, less than 85% of them seen just once. Input material: peripheral blood. These receptors were obtained from a man in his fifties who had recovered from COVID-19.

This clone was seen a handful of times. CDR3 coding DNA: TGTGCCAGCAGCGTAGCTAGCGGGAACTACGAGCAGTACTTC. This translates into CASSVASGNYEQYF. This chain joins TRBV9 and TRBJ2-7, with 9 nucleotides matching TRBD2. Germline V CDR1 and CDR2: SGDLS, YYNGEE. CDR3 length: 14 amino acids. Germline trimming cut 0 bases from V and 3 bases from J; bases unmatched to any gene: 1.

V usage is TRBV9 and J usage is TRBJ2-2; the match to TRBD1 covers 7 bases. The J segment lost 4 bases and the V segment lost 1 base, leaving 1 base of the junction unmatched. The V gene's germline CDR1 is SGDLS and CDR2 YYNGEE. CDR3 length: 14 residues. CDR3 in amino acids: CASSVRTGTGELFF. The CDR3 coding sequence is TGTGCCAGCAGCGTAAGGACAGGCACCGGGGAGCTGTTTTTT.

The gene calls are TRBV5-1 and TRBJ2-6; 8 bases align to TRBD2. The junction had 7 bases not matched to a gene; V was cut back by 5 bases and J by 3 bases. This CDR3 spans 16 amino acids. Germline V gene lookup returns CDR1 SGHRS and CDR2 YFSETQ. The CDR3 sequence: CASSHGRAVGANVLTF. DNA of the CDR3: TGCGCCAGCAGTCACGGGAGGGCCGTTGGGGCCAACGTCCTGACTTTC.

To note about this clone: The germline gene is not matched at one end of the junction; a read error may be the cause. CDR3 in DNA: TGTGCCTGGAGTGCAGGTACAGGGGGCAACTTC. This codes for CAWSAGTGGNF. V and J are TRBV30 and TRBJ2-7; TRBD1 agrees at 9 bases. In germline, CDR1 is GTSNPN, CDR2 SVGIG (reference sequence). This CDR3 is 11 amino acids long.

The chain has TRBV7-6 and TRBJ2-7, with TRBD2 identical over 10 bases. This CDR3 has 15 amino acids. Trimming took 1 base from V and 4 from J; bases not matched to a gene: 4. CDR1 SGHVS and CDR2 FNYEAQ come from the germline V gene. Written as DNA, the CDR3 is TGTGCCAGCAGCTTAGAGTCTAGCGGGAGTTACGAGCAGTACTTC. Protein sequence: CASSLESSGSYEQYF.

This sequence joins TRBV7-2 and TRBJ2-7; 9 bases are shared with TRBD2. The CDR3 is made up of 15 amino acids. Germline V gene lookup returns CDR1 SGHTA and CDR2 FQGNSA. V trimming: 1 base; J trimming: 7 bases; junction bases outside the gene matches: 8. The CDR3 DNA follows: TGTGCCAGCAGCTTAGAGTCCGCGGGAGGGCCGGAGCAGTACTTC. Encoded protein: CASSLESAGGPEQYF.

This chain links TRBV18 with TRBJ2-2; 8 positions agree with TRBD2. V was clipped by 3 bases and J by 6 bases; unmatched bases: 12. Germline CDR1 and CDR2: KGHSH and LQKENI. This CDR3 region has 17 residues. The CDR3 DNA sequence: TGTGCCAGCTCACCTTCTCCGGGAGGGCTTAATGCCGGGGAGCTGTTTTTT. Protein: CASSPSPGGLNAGELFF.

The rearrangement joins TRBV19 to TRBJ2-6, with TRBD1 matching 11 bases. J was trimmed by 2 bases and V by 7 bases; bases with no gene match: 4. Germline V gene data show CDR1 as LNHDA and CDR2 as SQIVND (reference sequence). This CDR3 is built from 16 residues. DNA of the CDR3: TGTGCCAGTACGGACAGGGGGCTTGCTGGGGCCAACGTCCTGACTTTC. The encoded protein is CASTDRGLAGANVLTF.

The J gene is TRBJ1-3, the V gene TRBV30; 11 bases fit TRBD1. Looked up from germline, CDR1 is GTSNPN and CDR2 is SVGIG (reference sequence). The CDR3 totals 16 residues. With 0 bases clipped from V and 1 base from J, the junction kept 2 bases outside the gene matches. The CDR3 protein is CAWSVRDRGSGNTIYF. Here the CDR3 DNA reads TGTGCCTGGAGTGTACGGGACAGGGGGTCTGGAAACACCATATATTTT.

The V and J genes are TRBV10-3 and TRBJ1-1; D unresolved. Deletions cut 3 bases from V and 4 bases from J, with 18 bases between. Germline CDR1 reads ENHRY; CDR2 reads SYGVKD. This CDR3 is built from 16 residues. CDR3 nucleotide sequence: TGTGCCATCAGTGAAAGACCCCCCGTTGAGGTCACTGAAGCTTTCTTT. Translation: CAISERPPVEVTEAFF.

This chain links TRBV11-3 with TRBJ2-2; 10 positions agree with TRBD2. J was trimmed by 1 base and V by 5 bases; bases with no gene match: 4. The CDR3 is made up of 16 amino acids. Germline V lookup: CDR1 SGHNT, CDR2 YENEEA. DNA for the CDR3: TGTGCCAGCAGCCCAGGGACTAGCGTGAACACCGGGGAGCTGTTTTTT. It codes for CASSPGTSVNTGELFF.

V is TRBV7-9 and J is TRBJ2-5; a possible D gene is TRBD1 (9 bases). This CDR3 region has 17 residues. Trimming stripped 5 bases from V and 4 bases from J, with 23 bases between. Germline-derived CDR1 and CDR2 are SEHNR and FQNEAQ (reference sequence). CDR3 coding DNA: TGTGCCAGCAGCCCCGGGACAGGGACTCTAGCGGGAGAGACCCAGTACTTC. The encoded protein is CASSPGTGTLAGETQYF. Full variable domain (remainder filled in from reference TRBV7-9 and TRBJ2-5): DTGVSQNPRHKITKRGQNVTFRCDPISEHNRLYWYRQTLGQGPEFLTYFQNEAQLEKSRLLSDRFSAERPKGSFSTLEIQRTEQGDSAMYLCASSPGTGTLAGETQYFGPGTRLLVL.

The chain uses TRBV7-8 and TRBJ2-7; 10 bases fit TRBD2. CDR1 is SGHVS and CDR2 is FQNEAQ in the germline V gene. The CDR3 spans 18 residues. V was pared by 7 bases and J by 3 bases, with 18 bases of the junction left unmatched. The CDR3 reads CASIMGSSGRGGFYEQYF. In DNA form, the CDR3 reads TGTGCCAGCATAATGGGGTCTAGCGGGAGAGGAGGCTTCTACGAGCAGTACTTC.

The V call is TRBV18, the J call TRBJ2-2; TRBD1 might be the D (5 bases). CDR3 length: 14 amino acids. Germline V CDR1 and CDR2: KGHSH, LQKENI. With 4 bases removed from V and 1 base from J, the gap between germline ends came to 7 bases. The CDR3 sequence: CASSLGQNTGELFF. The CDR3 bases are TGTGCCAGCTCACTTGGACAGAACACCGGGGAGCTGTTTTTT.

The chain has TRBV15 and TRBJ2-3, with D perhaps matching TRBD1 (6 bases). CDR1 is LNHNV, CDR2 YYDKDF, per germline (reference sequence). Trimming removed 0 bases at V and 6 bases at J, with 10 bases between. The CDR3 has 14 amino acids. The CDR3 nucleotides read TGTGCCACCAGCAGAGATCTAGGACAGGATACGCAGTATTTT. Translated: CATSRDLGQDTQYF.

The chain couples TRBV19 to TRBJ1-1; 8 bases line up with TRBD1. The V segment lost 1 base and the J segment 6 bases; nucleotides outside the gene matches: 10. This CDR3 comprises 16 residues. The germline gives CDR1 LNHDA, CDR2 SQIVND (reference sequence). The CDR3 DNA sequence: TGTGCCAGTAGTATAGGACTGTACAGGGGGTCGGCTGAAGCTTTCTTT. Its protein is CASSIGLYRGSAEAFF. The whole variable domain, filled in from reference TRBV19 and TRBJ1-1, reads DGGITQSPKYLFRKEGQNVTLSCEQNLNHDAMYWYRQDPGQGLRLIYYSQIVNDFQKGDIAEGYSVSREKKESFPLTVTSAQKNPTAFYLCASSIGLYRGSAEAFFGQGTRLTVV.

The CDR3 reads CASSFTLGSTEAFF. CDR3 DNA sequence: TGTGCCAGCAGCTTTACGTTGGGCAGCACTGAAGCTTTCTTT. This chain uses TRBV5-4 with TRBJ1-1; D uncertain. V shed 2 bases and J shed 4 bases, with 12 bases lying between them. The CDR3 sequence is 14 residues long. Germline V gives CDR1 SGHNT, CDR2 YYREEE (reference sequence).

The genes are TRBV28 and TRBJ1-5, with D perhaps TRBD1 (5 bases). This CDR3 has 15 amino acids. With 2 bases removed from V and 6 bases from J, the gap between germline ends came to 14 bases. Germline CDR1 and CDR2: MDHEN and SYDVKM. CDR3: CASSLPTGTGQPQHF. CDR3 nucleotide sequence: TGTGCCAGCAGTTTACCCACAGGAACTGGTCAGCCCCAGCATTTT.

As for this clone: A clone one base away is much larger, so this may be a read error. The chain has TRBV7-7 and TRBJ2-3, with D possibly matching TRBD2 (6 bases). CDR1 and CDR2 from the germline V gene are SSHAT and FNYEAQ (reference sequence). Trimming took 4 bases from V and 0 from J, leaving 8 bases between them. CDR3 length: 14 amino acids. CDR3 DNA sequence: TGTGCCAGCAGCTCGGGACTCAGCACAGATACGCAGTATTTT. Encoded protein: CASSSGLSTDTQYF.

The chain employs TRBV19 and TRBJ2-2, with D perhaps matching TRBD1 (5 bases). The CDR3 spans 17 residues. CDR1 is LNHDA and CDR2 is SQIVND in the germline V gene (reference sequence). V dropped 6 bases and J dropped 5 bases, with 22 bases sitting between them. CDR3: CASRMEPRQPLTGELFF. CDR3 bases: TGTGCCAGTAGGATGGAGCCGAGACAGCCCTTAACCGGGGAGCTGTTTTTT.

This rearrangement joins TRBV18 to TRBJ1-2; 7 bases agree with TRBD1. After removal of 5 bases from V and 4 bases from J, the junction contained 13 bases not matched to a gene. The CDR3 covers 16 residues. Germline loops: CDR1 KGHSH, CDR2 LQKENI. CDR3 protein: CASSRDSSRDLYGYTF. The CDR3, as DNA: TGTGCCAGCTCAAGGGACAGCTCCCGGGATCTCTATGGCTACACCTTC. Complete variable domain (other parts from reference TRBV18 and TRBJ1-2): NAGVMQNPRHLVRRRGQEARLRCSPMKGHSHVYWYRQLPEEGLKFMVYLQKENIIDESGMPKERFSAEFPKEGPSILRIQQVVRGDSAAYFCASSRDSSRDLYGYTFGSGTRLTVV.